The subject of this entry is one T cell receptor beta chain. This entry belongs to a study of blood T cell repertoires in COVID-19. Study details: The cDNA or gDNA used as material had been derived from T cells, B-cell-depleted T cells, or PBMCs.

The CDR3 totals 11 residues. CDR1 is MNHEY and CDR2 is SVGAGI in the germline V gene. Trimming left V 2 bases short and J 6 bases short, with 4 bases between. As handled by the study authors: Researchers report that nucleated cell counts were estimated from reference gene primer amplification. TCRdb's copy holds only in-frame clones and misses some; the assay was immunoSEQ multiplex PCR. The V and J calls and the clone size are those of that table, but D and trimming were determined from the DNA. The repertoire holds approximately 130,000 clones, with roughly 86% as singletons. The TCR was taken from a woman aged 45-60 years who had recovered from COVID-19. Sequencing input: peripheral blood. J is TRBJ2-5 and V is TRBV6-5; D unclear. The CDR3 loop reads CASSYGQTQYF. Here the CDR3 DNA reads TGTGCCAGCAGTTACGGGCAGACCCAGTACTTC.